The next 16 T cell receptor beta chains were all read from a single sample in a study of blood T cell repertoires in COVID-19. The protocol was immunoSEQ multiplex PCR, while the TCRdb copy is restricted to in-frame clones and leaves out a portion. The table shows approximately 350,000 clones, with 88% occurring only once. What was sequenced was peripheral blood. These receptor sequences come from a woman aged 70-85 years with COVID-19, enrolled during active disease.

The rearrangement uses TRBV27 and TRBJ2-5; 16 bases map to TRBD2. V shed 6 bases and J 2 bases; nucleotides not matched to a gene: 9. Germline V lookup: CDR1 MNHEY, CDR2 SMNVEV (reference sequence). This CDR3 has 18 residues. CDR3 in DNA: TGTGCCAGCAGACCGGGACTAGCGGGGGGGCACTATCAAGAGACCCAGTACTTC. Translation gives CASRPGLAGGHYQETQYF.

The chain uses TRBV18 and TRBJ2-7; 9 bases map to TRBD1. The germline V gene has CDR1 KGHSH and CDR2 LQKENI. Trimming cost V 3 bases and J 6 bases; bases outside gene matches: 6. CDR3 size: 14 residues. The CDR3 sequence: CASSPSGQGSEQYF. DNA of the CDR3: TGTGCCAGCTCACCGTCGGGACAGGGAAGCGAGCAGTACTTC.

On this clone: The same CDR3 also results from other DNA sequences found in this sample. The rearrangement joins TRBV5-1 to TRBJ1-1, with D possibly being TRBD1 (5 bases). This CDR3 is 14 amino acids long. V was clipped by 0 bases and J by 2 bases, with 8 bases between them. Germline lookup yields CDR1 SGHRS and CDR2 YFSETQ. CDR3 coding DNA: TGCGCCAGCAGCTTGGGGACAAGTAACACTGAAGCTTTCTTT. Translation gives CASSLGTSNTEAFF.

The chain couples TRBV5-1 to TRBJ2-3; D is undetermined. CDR1 is SGHRS, CDR2 YFSETQ, per germline. Trimming left V 3 bases short and J 2 bases short, with 10 bases between. The CDR3 runs to 14 residues. This CDR3 is CASSWSEYTDTQYF. CDR3 coding DNA: TGCGCCAGCAGCTGGAGCGAGTACACAGATACGCAGTATTTT.

This clone was seen more than once but under ten times. The chain employs TRBV9 and TRBJ1-1; 8 positions match TRBD1. In germline, CDR1 is SGDLS, CDR2 YYNGEE. The CDR3 extends over 15 amino acids. V trimming: 4 bases; J trimming: 5 bases; junction bases outside the gene matches: 10. The DNA of the CDR3 is TGTGCCAGCAGCATCTCCTCGACAGGGGAAACTGAAGCTTTCTTT. Encoded protein: CASSISSTGETEAFF.

The chain carries TRBV11-3 and TRBJ1-6, with a tentative D call TRBD1 (5 bases). CDR1 SGHNT and CDR2 YENEEA come from the germline V gene. Trimming left V 4 bases short and J 11 bases short, with 12 bases between. The CDR3 contains 13 residues. Here the CDR3 reads CASSSDETAPLHF. The CDR3 DNA sequence: TGTGCCAGCAGCTCCGACGAGACAGCACCCCTCCACTTT. The full variable domain, in which reference TRBV11-3 and TRBJ1-6 provide the parts outside the CDR3, is EAGVVQSPRYKIIEKKQPVAFWCNPISGHNTLYWYLQNLGQGPELLIRYENEEAVDDSQLPKDRFSAERLKGVDSTLKIQPAELGDSAVYLCASSSDETAPLHFGNGTRLTVT.

The CDR3 DNA follows: TGTGCCAGCAGCGTAACGGGGGGCCGAGGCTACACCTTC. Its protein is CASSVTGGRGYTF. This sequence joins TRBV9 and TRBJ1-2; tentatively, D is TRBD1 (6 bases). V gave up 1 base and J gave up 8 bases, with 12 bases separating them. Germline lookup yields CDR1 SGDLS and CDR2 YYNGEE. The CDR3 loop spans 13 amino acids.

The V and J genes are TRBV5-1 and TRBJ1-2; no clear D. Germline CDR1 is SGHRS and CDR2 is YFSETQ. The V and J ends lost 0 bases and 4 bases respectively, with 10 bases between them. This CDR3 is 14 amino acids long. CDR3 nucleotide sequence: TGCGCCAGCAGCTTGGAGTCCAACTCCTATGGCTACACCTTC. This gives the protein CASSLESNSYGYTF. Full variable domain (missing parts from reference TRBV5-1 and TRBJ1-2): KAGVTQTPRYLIKTRGQQVTLSCSPISGHRSVSWYQQTPGQGLQFLFEYFSETQRNKGNFPGRFSGRQFSNSRSEMNVSTLELGDSALYLCASSLESNSYGYTFGSGTRLTVV.

CDR3 in DNA: TGTGCCAGCAGCTGGCGGACAGGGCAAGAGCAGTACTTC. This codes for CASSWRTGQEQYF. J is TRBJ2-7 and V is TRBV7-9, with 8 bases lining up with TRBD1. J was trimmed by 7 bases and V by 4 bases; bases with no gene match: 6. The CDR3 extends over 13 amino acids. The germline V gene encodes CDR1 SEHNR and CDR2 FQNEAQ (reference sequence).

The gene calls are TRBV19 and TRBJ1-1, with 7 bases that match TRBD1. With 5 bases clipped from V and 1 base from J, the junction kept 10 bases outside the gene matches. The CDR3 runs 16 residues. The V gene's germline CDR1 is LNHDA and CDR2 SQIVND (reference sequence). In DNA form, the CDR3 reads TGTGCCAGTAGTCGATCCGTGGACAGGCCGAACACTGAAGCTTTCTTT. Protein product: CASSRSVDRPNTEAFF.

The genes are TRBV7-8 and TRBJ2-1; 9 bases line up with TRBD2. Trimming took 0 bases from V and 0 from J; bases not matched to a gene: 12. The CDR3 consists of 20 residues. CDR1 and CDR2 from the germline V gene are SGHVS and FQNEAQ. CDR3 sequence (DNA): TGTGCCAGCAGCTTAGCGCGTAGTCAGCGGGGGGCTAGCTCCTACAATGAGCAGTTCTTC. The encoded protein is CASSLARSQRGASSYNEQFF.

This chain joins TRBV28 and TRBJ1-3; D gene ambiguous. With 5 bases removed from V and 8 bases from J, the gap between germline ends came to 22 bases. The CDR3 totals 16 residues. Germline V gives CDR1 MDHEN, CDR2 SYDVKM. The CDR3 sequence: CASSPRQVTQKDTIYF. Here the CDR3 DNA reads TGTGCCAGCAGTCCCCGCCAGGTGACCCAGAAAGACACCATATATTTT.

CDR3 region: CASSLDPSGRETQYF. The CDR3 coding sequence is TGTGCCAGCAGCTTAGATCCATCGGGGAGGGAGACCCAGTACTTC. The V call is TRBV11-2, the J call TRBJ2-5; tentatively, D is TRBD2 (6 bases). V lost 0 bases, J lost 5 bases, and 13 bases lay in between. The germline V gene has CDR1 SGHAT and CDR2 FQNNGV. This CDR3 comprises 15 residues.

This chain links TRBV7-2 with TRBJ2-7; no definite D call. The CDR3 has 14 residues. CDR1 is SGHTA, CDR2 FQGNSA, per germline. The V end lost 5 bases, the J end lost 2 bases, and 13 bases lay between the germline ends. Here the CDR3 reads CASSPPQLTYEQYF. The DNA of the CDR3 is TGTGCCAGCAGCCCCCCACAGCTCACCTACGAGCAGTACTTC.

CDR3 nucleotides: TGTGCCATCCGAGACCAGGACAGCTTCTATGGCTACACCTTC. Translation gives CAIRDQDSFYGYTF. The V and J genes are TRBV10-3 and TRBJ1-2; D is possibly TRBD1 (6 bases). V lost 8 bases and J lost 4, with 17 bases in between. CDR3 length equals 14 residues. Germline V gene sequence: CDR1 ENHRY, CDR2 SYGVKD.

V and J are TRBV30 and TRBJ1-2, with a tentative D call TRBD1 (6 bases). V was trimmed by 4 bases and J by 7 bases, leaving 22 bases between them. Germline assignment: CDR1 GTSNPN and CDR2 SVGIG (reference sequence). The CDR3 runs 15 residues. CDR3 region: CAWIEMTGGASGYTF. CDR3 DNA sequence: TGTGCCTGGATCGAAATGACGGGGGGGGCTAGTGGCTACACCTTC.